The 30 T cell receptor beta chains given below trace back to one sample, sequenced in a study of blood T cell repertoires in COVID-19 (dated by TCRdb to 2020 to 2021). The library was generated by the immunoSEQ multiplex PCR assay. TCRdb retrieved this table from immuneACCESS and kept in-frame rearrangements only. Not all clones are present; in checked studies, unresolved V genes account for under half, and no reason is known for the remainder. Within this sample are 400,000 or so clones, with about 90% of them counted one time only. The ten most abundant clones make up roughly 0.76% of the sample. The sequenced sample was peripheral blood. The receptors stem from a man aged 18 to 30 with COVID-19, enrolled during active disease.

The chain has TRBV5-4 and TRBJ1-3; 8 bases align to TRBD1. There are 17 residues in the CDR3. CDR1 and CDR2 from the germline V gene are SGHNT and YYREEE (reference sequence). Trimming cost V 3 bases and J 0 bases; bases outside gene matches: 8. In DNA form, the CDR3 reads TGTGCCAGCAGCTCGCGCACCGGGACAGGCTCTGGAAACACCATATATTTT. This translates into CASSSRTGTGSGNTIYF.

The genes are TRBV21-1 and TRBJ2-7; no check of the table's D call, TRBD2, against the DNA was made. TRBV21-1 is a recognized pseudogene. The CDR3 covers 15 residues. The CDR3 loop is CASSKGQRQSYEQYF. The CDR3 DNA follows: TGTGCCAGCAGCAAAGGTCAGAGGCAGAGCTACGAGCAGTACTTC.

V is TRBV7-9 and J is TRBJ1-1; 9 bases agree with TRBD1. The CDR3 length is 15 residues. Germline V gene lookup returns CDR1 SEHNR and CDR2 FQNEAQ (reference sequence). Trimming cost V 5 bases and J 2 bases; bases outside gene matches: 6. The DNA of the CDR3 is TGTGCCAGCAGCCCTCCGGGACAGGGAAACACTGAAGCTTTCTTT. Protein product: CASSPPGQGNTEAFF.

V is TRBV9 and J is TRBJ1-1; D uncertain. This CDR3 region has 13 residues. With 0 bases removed from V and 4 bases from J, the gap between germline ends came to 7 bases. The germline V gene encodes CDR1 SGDLS and CDR2 YYNGEE. CDR3 residues: CASSVVGTTEAFF. The CDR3 coding sequence is TGTGCCAGCAGCGTAGTTGGCACCACTGAAGCTTTCTTT.

The chain recombines TRBV7-2 with TRBJ2-3, with a possible D match to TRBD1 (6 bases). The germline V and J ends were trimmed by 2 bases and 1 base, with 10 bases remaining between them. The germline gives CDR1 SGHTA, CDR2 FQGNSA. The CDR3 consists of 15 residues. The CDR3 protein is CASSLPRTGTDTQYF. CDR3 DNA sequence: TGTGCCAGCAGCTTACCCAGGACAGGCACAGATACGCAGTATTTT.

The chain is built from TRBV12-3 or TRBV12-4 and TRBJ2-1; 9 bases are shared with TRBD1. The V and J ends lost 8 bases and 6 bases, in that order; junction bases with no gene match: 5. The CDR3 totals 13 residues. The CDR3 DNA reads TGTGCCAGCGGGACAGGGTATTTCAATGAGCAGTTCTTC. This sequence encodes CASGTGYFNEQFF.

The rearrangement joins TRBV28 to TRBJ2-7, with 7 nucleotides matching TRBD1. Losses at the gene ends were 1 base for V and 6 bases for J; bases not matched to a gene: 6. Germline V gene sequence: CDR1 MDHEN, CDR2 SYDVKM. CDR3 length: 14 residues. CDR3 nucleotides: TGTGCCAGCAGTTTATCAGACAGGGTGAGCGAGCAGTACTTC. It yields the protein CASSLSDRVSEQYF.

This clone was detected only once. The genes are TRBV6-6 and TRBJ2-7, with TRBD1 matching 10 bases. The trim removed 6 bases at V and 9 bases at J, leaving 17 bases unmatched. CDR3 length equals 16 residues. Per the germline V gene, CDR1 is MNHNY and CDR2 is SVGAGI (reference sequence). DNA for the CDR3: TGTGCCAGCAGCAACGGGCGGGACAGGGGAGGTATGGGGCAGTACTTC. This sequence encodes CASSNGRDRGGMGQYF.

J is TRBJ2-1 and V is TRBV7-6, with TRBD2 matching over 14 bases. J lost 0 bases, V lost 3 bases, and 13 bases had no gene match. CDR1 and CDR2 (germline): SGHVS, FNYEAQ. The CDR3 extends over 21 amino acids. The CDR3 reads CASSFPPGTSGSTSSYNEQFF. The CDR3 DNA sequence: TGTGCCAGCAGCTTCCCCCCCGGGACTAGCGGGAGCACCAGCTCCTACAATGAGCAGTTCTTC.

The rearrangement uses TRBV23-1 and TRBJ1-6; 9 bases are shared with TRBD1. TRBV23-1 is noted as an ORF with a role that remains uncertain. Germline trimming cut 6 bases from V and 5 bases from J; bases unmatched to any gene: 8. The CDR3 runs to 16 residues. The CDR3 reads CASSRADRGDNSPLHF. CDR3 nucleotide sequence: TGCGCCAGCAGCCGAGCCGACAGGGGGGATAATTCACCCCTCCACTTT.

The rearrangement uses TRBV19 and TRBJ1-6; 9 bases fit TRBD1. Germline V gene sequence: CDR1 LNHDA, CDR2 SQIVND (reference sequence). Trimming at V came to 9 bases and at J to 9 bases, leaving 6 bases not matched to a gene. The CDR3 runs 13 residues. This CDR3 reads CASLDRGGSPLHF. The CDR3 region has the DNA TGTGCCAGCTTGGACAGGGGAGGTTCACCCCTCCACTTT.

This clone was seen only once. This sequence joins TRBV18 and TRBJ2-5; D might be TRBD1 (6 bases). Per germline, CDR1 KGHSH and CDR2 LQKENI. The CDR3 totals 14 residues. V lost 5 bases, J lost 2 bases, and 12 bases lay in between. CDR3 sequence reads: CASSTRTEQETQYF. For the CDR3, the DNA is TGTGCCAGCTCAACTAGGACAGAACAAGAGACCCAGTACTTC.

The genes are TRBV2 and TRBJ2-1; the D gene is possibly TRBD2 (7 bases). Trimming took 2 bases from V and 8 from J, leaving 13 bases between them. Per germline, CDR1 SNHLY and CDR2 FYNNEI. The CDR3 runs to 14 residues. The CDR3 DNA follows: TGTGCCAGCAGTGAACTAGCGGCAGGGGATGAGCAGTTCTTC. It codes for CASSELAAGDEQFF. Variable domain in full (rest from reference TRBV2 and TRBJ2-1): EPEVTQTPSHQVTQMGQEVILRCVPISNHLYFYWYRQILGQKVEFLVSFYNNEISEKSEIFDDQFSVERPDGSNFTLKIRSTKLEDSAMYFCASSELAAGDEQFFGPGTRLTVL.

The J gene is TRBJ1-4, the V gene TRBV6-5; no clear D gene. Trimming cost V 8 bases and J 6 bases, with 13 bases left between them. The CDR3 loop spans 13 amino acids. CDR1 MNHEY and CDR2 SVGAGI come from the germline V gene. CDR3 nucleotide sequence: TGTGCCAGCGGGAGGAGGAGTGATGAAAAACTGTTTTTT. Encoded protein: CASGRRSDEKLFF.

In the case of this clone: This may be a read error: a much more frequent sequence differs by one nucleotide. The chain employs TRBV6-2 or TRBV6-3 and TRBJ2-2; tentative D call: TRBD1 (6 bases). The CDR3 covers 16 residues. From germline, CDR1 is MNHEY and CDR2 SVGEGT. In DNA, the CDR3 is TGTGCCAGCAGTTACCCAGGGGTCGGAGGCACCAGGGAGCTGTTTTTT. The encoded protein is CASSYPGVGGTRELFF.

This clone showed up just once. The V call is TRBV24-1, the J call TRBJ2-1; 11 nucleotides match TRBD2. Germline-derived CDR1 and CDR2 are KGHDR and SFDVKD. CDR3 size: 18 residues. Losses at the gene ends were 3 bases for V and 0 bases for J; bases not matched to a gene: 6. This CDR3 reads CATSDRSTSGGSYNEQFF. CDR3 coding DNA: TGTGCCACCAGTGATCGAAGCACTAGCGGGGGCTCCTACAATGAGCAGTTCTTC.

About this clone itself: Other DNA sequences in this specimen translate into the identical CDR3. The genes are TRBV10-2 and TRBJ2-7; 7 bases map to TRBD1. Germline V gives CDR1 WSHSY, CDR2 SAAADI. The CDR3 totals 13 residues. The ends lost 6 bases at V and 0 bases at J; junction bases unmatched: 2. The CDR3 DNA reads as TGCGCCAGCAGCCGGGACAGCTCCTACGAGCAGTACTTC. Translation gives CASSRDSSYEQYF.

This sequence joins TRBV19 and TRBJ1-2; 9 nucleotides match TRBD1. The germline V gene encodes CDR1 LNHDA and CDR2 SQIVND (reference sequence). Losses at the gene ends were 5 bases for V and 7 bases for J; bases not matched to a gene: 8. CDR3 length: 14 residues. The CDR3 sequence is CASSVQGASSGYTF. The CDR3 DNA reads TGTGCCAGTAGTGTACAGGGGGCGAGTAGTGGCTACACCTTC.

The V and J genes are TRBV15 and TRBJ2-2, with 7 bases that match TRBD1. Germline V lookup: CDR1 LNHNV, CDR2 YYDKDF (reference sequence). The trim removed 1 base at V and 2 bases at J, leaving 4 bases unmatched. The CDR3 is 16 residues long. CDR3 bases: TGTGCCACCAGCAGAGGGAGGACAGGAAACACCGGGGAGCTGTTTTTT. It is translated as CATSRGRTGNTGELFF.

The chain couples TRBV6-5 to TRBJ2-2; 7 nucleotides match TRBD1. CDR3 length: 14 amino acids. The V gene's germline CDR1 is MNHEY and CDR2 SVGAGI. Losses at the gene ends were 6 bases for V and 3 bases for J; bases not matched to a gene: 4. DNA of the CDR3: TGTGCCAGCAGCGAGGACAGGTACACCGGGGAGCTGTTTTTT. It translates to CASSEDRYTGELFF.

Concerning this clone: Other DNA sequences of this sample code for an identical CDR3. The rearrangement joins TRBV2 to TRBJ1-3, with D perhaps TRBD1 (6 bases). Germline V gene sequence: CDR1 SNHLY, CDR2 FYNNEI. The CDR3 extends over 13 amino acids. The germline V and J ends were trimmed by 3 bases and 4 bases, with 7 bases remaining between them. This CDR3 is CASSETGGNTIYF. Written as DNA, the CDR3 is TGTGCCAGCAGTGAGACAGGCGGAAACACCATATATTTT.

The chain links TRBV7-6 to TRBJ2-2, with unresolved D. With 0 bases removed from V and 2 bases from J, the gap between germline ends came to 10 bases. CDR1 SGHVS and CDR2 FNYEAQ come from the germline V gene. The CDR3 runs 16 residues. CDR3 bases: TGTGCCAGCAGCTTAGCGAGCGTCTCCAACACCGGGGAGCTGTTTTTT. Translation gives CASSLASVSNTGELFF.

The V gene is TRBV15, the J gene TRBJ2-3; D perhaps matches TRBD2 (6 bases). Trimming removed 1 base at V and 0 bases at J, with 17 bases between. The CDR3 runs to 18 residues. Looked up from germline, CDR1 is LNHNV and CDR2 is YYDKDF (reference sequence). CDR3 in amino acids: CATSRGELTRTSTDTQYF. CDR3 nucleotides: TGTGCCACCAGCAGAGGGGAATTGACTAGGACTAGCACAGATACGCAGTATTTT.

The chain recombines TRBV29-1 with TRBJ2-5, with 11 bases fitting TRBD2. Trimming at V came to 6 bases and at J to 4 bases, leaving 4 bases not matched to a gene. CDR3 length: 13 amino acids. CDR1 is SQVTM and CDR2 is ANQGSEA in the germline V gene. CDR3 in DNA: TGCAGCGTACGTGGACTAGCGGGAGAGACCCAGTACTTC. It is translated as CSVRGLAGETQYF.

About this clone: At the DNA level, this CDR3 is encoded by other sequences in the same sample as well. The CDR3: CASSRGTSANTGELFF. The CDR3 bases are TGCGCCAGCAGCCGAGGGACATCCGCGAACACCGGGGAGCTGTTTTTT. V gene TRBV4-1 combines with J gene TRBJ2-2; D perhaps matches TRBD1 (6 bases). V was trimmed by 4 bases and J by 0 bases, leaving 12 bases between them. The CDR3 sequence is 16 residues long. CDR1 and CDR2 (germline): MGHRA, YSYEKL.

The chain uses TRBV18 and TRBJ2-1; 10 bases fit TRBD2. The germline V gene has CDR1 KGHSH and CDR2 LQKENI. Trimming took 3 bases from V and 7 from J; bases not matched to a gene: 6. This CDR3 region has 15 residues. CDR3 sequence: CASSPLAGEGNEQFF. Here the CDR3 DNA reads TGTGCCAGCTCACCCCTAGCGGGAGAGGGGAATGAGCAGTTCTTC.

This clone appeared a single time. The chain links TRBV11-2 to TRBJ2-5, with D tentatively TRBD2 (6 bases). Per germline, CDR1 SGHAT and CDR2 FQNNGV. The germline V and J ends were trimmed by 4 bases and 9 bases, with 15 bases remaining between them. The CDR3 consists of 13 residues. Written as DNA, the CDR3 is TGTGCCAGCAGCTGGGGGGAGGAGAGGTCCCAGTACTTC. Translated, it gives CASSWGEERSQYF.

The rearrangement links TRBV5-4 to TRBJ2-5, with TRBD1 matching 7 bases. This CDR3 is 14 amino acids long. Looked up from germline, CDR1 is SGHNT and CDR2 is YYREEE (reference sequence). V shed 5 bases, J shed 3 bases, and the junction held 7 bases outside the gene matches. The CDR3 bases are TGTGCCAGCAGGAAAACTGGGACAGAAGAGACCCAGTACTTC. It codes for CASRKTGTEETQYF.

The genes are TRBV7-8 and TRBJ1-2, with D possibly being TRBD1 (6 bases). Germline V gives CDR1 SGHVS, CDR2 FQNEAQ. The ends were cut back, 1 base at V and 6 bases at J, with 9 bases in the middle. The CDR3 is 13 amino acids. The CDR3 spells CASSLDRENGYTF. Written as DNA, the CDR3 is TGTGCCAGCAGCTTAGACAGGGAAAATGGCTACACCTTC.

This clone was seen once. The V call is TRBV10-3, the J call TRBJ1-2; 7 positions match TRBD1. V lost 6 bases to trimming and J lost 3 bases; unmatched junction nucleotides: 7. This CDR3 contains 14 residues. Germline V gene sequence: CDR1 ENHRY, CDR2 SYGVKD. CDR3 protein: CAIRAAGGDYGYTF. The CDR3, as DNA: TGTGCCATCAGGGCGGCAGGGGGTGACTATGGCTACACCTTC.